This T cell receptor beta chain comes out of a study of blood T cell repertoires in COVID-19. The repertoire was sequenced with immunoSEQ multiplex PCR; TCRdb's copy has only in-frame clones and lacks some. The profile shows a few hundred thousand clones, approximately 89% of them singletons. Sequenced sample: PBMCs or T cells enriched from blood (not recorded which). This clonotype was obtained from a woman in her 30s who had recovered from COVID-19.

The CDR3 coding sequence is TGTGCCAGCAGTTACCCCCGGGACACCCCGGGCTACACCTTC. Translating gives CASSYPRDTPGYTF. This chain links TRBV6-2 or TRBV6-3 with TRBJ1-2; D possibly corresponds to TRBD1 (6 bases). The length of the CDR3 is 14 residues. Germline-derived CDR1 and CDR2 are MNHEY and SVGEGT. V lost 2 bases to trimming and J lost 8 bases, with 15 bases between them.